The rows below give T cell receptor beta chains drawn from one sample of a study of T cell changes during pregnancy in multiple sclerosis. Method: immunoSEQ multiplex PCR; TCRdb's copy keeps in-frame clones and lacks some. The table shows about 36,000 clones, with around 90% occurring only once. The specimen was CD4+ T cells from peripheral blood mononuclear cells, collected in the first trimester of pregnancy. The receptors originated from a female donor with multiple sclerosis, enrolled in a pregnancy study. Both conserved end residues are part of each CDR3. D genes are given only for firm matches. The size of a clone is reported for some rows only, either as once, few or many, or as a class for expanded clones.

d_gene	v_gene	j_gene	abundance	CDR3aa	CDR3nt
TRBD1	TRBV7-3	TRBJ2-6	NA	CASSLGRDRGHGANVLTF	TGTGCCAGCAGCTTAGGCCGGGACAGGGGGCACGGGGCCAACGTCCTGACTTTC
TRBD2	TRBV6-5	TRBJ2-2	NA	CASGPSGTGELFF	TGTGCCAGCGGTCCTAGCGGCACCGGGGAGCTGTTTTTT
NA	TRBV6-1	TRBJ2-6	NA	CASSVKTGSGANVLTF	TGTGCCAGCAGTGTGAAAACCGGGTCTGGGGCCAACGTCCTGACTTTC
NA	TRBV2	TRBJ1-1	NA	CASSETHVGGGATEAFF	TGTGCCAGCAGTGAGACCCATGTGGGAGGGGGAGCCACTGAAGCTTTCTTT
NA	TRBV5-6	TRBJ2-2	few	CASSYTRTGELFF	TGTGCCAGCAGCTACACTAGGACCGGGGAGCTGTTTTTT
NA	TRBV10-1	TRBJ1-2	NA	CARYEKGGYTF	TGCGCCAGATACGAGAAGGGGGGCTACACCTTC
TRBD1	TRBV27	TRBJ2-6	NA	CASSPPGQGGGANVLTF	TGTGCCAGCAGTCCCCCGGGACAGGGTGGTGGGGCCAACGTCCTGACTTTC
TRBD1	TRBV19	TRBJ2-6	once	CASRGTGHSGANVLTF	TGTGCCAGCCGAGGGACAGGGCACTCTGGGGCCAACGTCCTGACTTTC
NA	TRBV5-8	TRBJ1-1	NA	CASTGWGSIAFF	TGTGCCAGCACCGGATGGGGCTCGATAGCTTTCTTT
NA	TRBV28	TRBJ1-2	NA	CASSFNSYYGYTF	TGTGCCAGCAGTTTCAACAGCTACTATGGCTACACCTTC
NA	TRBV30	TRBJ2-3	once	CAWSAGADTDTQYF	TGTGCCTGGAGCGCAGGGGCCGACACAGATACGCAGTATTTT
TRBD1	TRBV14	TRBJ2-1	NA	CASSLTGGSSYNEQFF	TGTGCCAGCAGCCTTACAGGGGGCAGCTCCTACAATGAGCAGTTCTTC
TRBD2	TRBV7-2	TRBJ2-4	NA	CASSLAGGGIQYF	TGTGCCAGCAGCTTAGCGGGCGGGGGCATTCAGTACTTC
NA	TRBV5-4	TRBJ1-2	NA	CASSFPGQANYGYTF	TGTGCCAGCAGCTTCCCGGGACAAGCTAACTATGGCTACACCTTC
NA	TRBV30	TRBJ2-1	NA	CAWSYLRDIPAYNEQFF	TGTGCCTGGAGTTACCTCCGGGACATCCCAGCCTACAATGAGCAGTTCTTC
TRBD1	TRBV5-4	TRBJ2-7	NA	CASSYRGRPLGSEQYF	TGTGCCAGCAGTTACAGGGGGCGCCCGTTGGGGAGCGAGCAGTACTTC
NA	TRBV29-1	TRBJ2-3	NA	CSGEGGLADTQYF	TGCAGTGGGGAAGGAGGGTTAGCAGATACGCAGTATTTT
TRBD2	TRBV2	TRBJ2-7	NA	CATELAGGTSGEQYF	TGTGCCACCGAGCTAGCGGGGGGGACCAGTGGCGAGCAGTACTTC
NA	TRBV6-1	TRBJ1-3	NA	CASSATLANTIYF	TGTGCCAGCAGTGCGACACTGGCGAACACCATATATTTT
NA	TRBV2	TRBJ1-2	few	CASSDGGYGYTF	TGTGCCAGCAGTGATGGGGGGTATGGCTACACCTTC
TRBD2	TRBV9	TRBJ2-3	NA	CASSWGLAGRDTQYF	TGTGCCAGCAGCTGGGGACTAGCGGGACGAGATACGCAGTATTTT
NA	TRBV2	TRBJ1-5	few	CASGQGPIQPQHF	TGTGCCAGCGGTCAGGGTCCTATTCAGCCCCAGCATTTT
NA	TRBV5-1	TRBJ2-1	once	CASSYLVQGQHEQFF	TGCGCCAGCAGCTACTTGGTACAGGGCCAGCATGAGCAGTTCTTC
NA	TRBV6-1	TRBJ2-7	NA	CASSGTNGSYEQYF	TGTGCCAGCAGTGGGACTAACGGCTCCTACGAGCAGTACTTC
NA	TRBV19	TRBJ1-5	NA	CASSIAGDQPQHF	TGTGCCAGTAGTATAGCGGGGGATCAGCCCCAGCATTTT
NA	TRBV10-2	TRBJ1-5	NA	CASSDGGSTQPQHF	TGCGCCAGCAGTGACGGGGGTTCGACTCAGCCCCAGCATTTT
TRBD2	TRBV6-5	TRBJ2-1	NA	CASSYLAREVNEQFF	TGTGCCAGCAGCTACCTAGCGCGGGAGGTCAATGAGCAGTTCTTC
NA	TRBV5-1	TRBJ1-2	NA	CASSLVGGADGYTF	TGCGCCAGCAGCTTGGTAGGGGGGGCGGATGGCTACACCTTC
NA	TRBV9	TRBJ1-4	NA	CASSPTRGAVNEKLFF	TGTGCCAGCAGCCCCACACGGGGAGCAGTTAATGAAAAACTGTTTTTT
TRBD1	TRBV5-4	TRBJ2-5	NA	CASTQTGSETQYF	TGTGCCAGCACCCAGACAGGGTCGGAGACCCAGTACTTC
TRBD1	TRBV6-5	TRBJ1-1	NA	CASSRQGQNTEAFF	TGTGCCAGCAGTCGACAGGGACAGAACACTGAAGCTTTCTTT
TRBD2	TRBV4-2	TRBJ2-5	NA	CASSQDDGRTRNQETQYF	TGTGCCAGCAGCCAAGATGACGGGAGGACGCGTAATCAAGAGACCCAGTACTTC
NA	TRBV11-2	TRBJ2-3	NA	CASSPSKSTDTQYF	TGTGCCAGCAGCCCCTCTAAAAGCACAGATACGCAGTATTTT
NA	TRBV6-5	TRBJ1-1	NA	CASSSTGLTEAFF	TGTGCCAGCAGTTCCACAGGGCTCACTGAAGCTTTCTTT
TRBD2	TRBV28	TRBJ2-5	NA	CASSPLGGTSRGETQYF	TGTGCCAGTTCACCCCTAGGGGGGACTAGCCGGGGAGAGACCCAGTACTTC
TRBD1	TRBV25-1	TRBJ2-7	NA	CASSRQGTYEQYF	TGTGCCAGCAGCCGACAGGGGACCTACGAGCAGTACTTC
TRBD1	TRBV25-1	TRBJ1-5	NA	CASAGTGANQPQHF	TGTGCCAGCGCCGGGACAGGAGCCAATCAGCCCCAGCATTTT
TRBD1	TRBV9	TRBJ1-4	NA	CASSPWTGENEKLFF	TGTGCCAGCAGCCCATGGACAGGGGAGAATGAAAAACTGTTTTTT
NA	TRBV7-8	TRBJ1-1	NA	CASSLGQSNTEAFF	TGTGCCAGCAGCTTAGGACAGTCGAACACTGAAGCTTTCTTT
NA	TRBV4-1	TRBJ2-7	NA	CASSHGQIFSYEQYF	TGCGCCAGCAGCCATGGACAGATCTTCTCCTACGAGCAGTACTTC
NA	TRBV5-5	TRBJ1-1	NA	CASSLERLNTEAFF	TGTGCCAGCAGCTTGGAGCGTTTGAACACTGAAGCTTTCTTT
TRBD1	TRBV7-6	TRBJ1-6	NA	CASSWRTGRDNSPLHF	TGTGCCAGCAGCTGGCGGACAGGGAGGGACAATTCACCCCTCCACTTT
NA	TRBV29-1	TRBJ2-4	NA	CSVRVKAKNIQYF	TGCAGCGTGCGGGTGAAAGCCAAAAACATTCAGTACTTC
NA	TRBV5-6	TRBJ1-5	NA	CASSLGQVPQPQHF	TGTGCCAGCAGCTTGGGACAGGTTCCTCAGCCCCAGCATTTT
TRBD2	TRBV7-2	TRBJ2-3	NA	CASSLSAGGSDTQYF	TGTGCCAGCAGCTTGAGTGCGGGGGGCTCAGATACGCAGTATTTT
TRBD1	TRBV5-1	TRBJ2-2	once	CASTMSGTANTGELFF	TGCGCCAGCACTATGTCCGGGACAGCGAACACCGGGGAGCTGTTTTTT
NA	TRBV5-1	TRBJ2-7	NA	CASSLGAYEQYF	TGCGCCAGCAGCTTGGGCGCTTACGAGCAGTACTTC
TRBD1	TRBV5-1	TRBJ1-3	NA	CASSVQGQENTIYF	TGCGCCAGCAGCGTACAGGGGCAGGAAAACACCATATATTTT
TRBD2	TRBV28	TRBJ2-5	NA	CASSFSWDGRDQETQYF	TGTGCCAGCAGTTTTTCATGGGACGGGAGGGACCAGGAGACCCAGTACTTC
NA	TRBV20-1	TRBJ2-5	NA	CSASPSGTQYF	TGCAGTGCTAGTCCGTCGGGGACCCAGTACTTC
TRBD1	TRBV2	TRBJ1-1	NA	CASRDGTGLFRAFF	TGTGCCAGCAGGGACGGGACAGGCCTTTTTCGAGCTTTCTTT